The clone carrying this T cell receptor beta chain was counted between two and nine times. J lost 3 bases, V lost 3 bases, and 4 bases had no gene match. The CDR3 consists of 14 residues. CDR1 is DFQATT and CDR2 is SNEGSKA in the germline V gene (reference sequence). The data belong to a study of identical twins. TCRdb reprocessed the 5' RACE reads with MiXCR, giving one entry per CDR3 protein. The profile covers a few hundred thousand distinct CDR3 sequences, with roughly 15% appearing a single time and around 0.48% taken by the ten largest. The data also belong to a second study, concerning yellow fever vaccine responses in identical twins.

This sequence joins TRBV20-1 and TRBJ2-2; 7 bases match TRBD1. Input material: CD4+ T cells sorted from blood. The origin of this receptor is a woman aged 18-30 years in good health. The CDR3 protein is CSARKGAHTGELFF. The CDR3 DNA sequence: TGCAGTGCTAGGAAGGGGGCCCACACCGGGGAGCTGTTTTTT.